The rows below give T cell receptor beta chains drawn from one sample of a study of blood T cell repertoires in COVID-19. The repertoire was sequenced with immunoSEQ multiplex PCR; TCRdb's copy has only in-frame clones and lacks some. The sample has roughly 180,000 clones, 75% to 90% seen once. The sequenced sample was PBMCs or T cells enriched from blood (not recorded which). The source is a man aged 40-50 years who had recovered from COVID-19. Each CDR3 is given with its conserved first and last residue. The D gene is left open where the match is weak.

D: -; J: TRBJ2-3; V: TRBV7-9; DNA: TGTGCCAGCAGCCACCCGGGACAAAGTGCAGATACGCAGTATTTT; CDR3: CASSHPGQSADTQYF
D: -; J: TRBJ1-5; V: TRBV4-1; DNA: TGCGCCAGCGGTCAGGCCCAAGGGGCGCAGCCCCAGCATTTT; CDR3: CASGQAQGAQPQHF
D: TRBD1; J: TRBJ1-4; V: TRBV12-5; DNA: TGTGCTAGTGGCCGGGACAGTGAAAAACTGTTTTTT; CDR3: CASGRDSEKLFF
D: -; J: TRBJ1-1; V: TRBV7-2; DNA: TGTGCCAGCAGCTCCAGCACAGGGACTGAAGCTTTCTTT; CDR3: CASSSSTGTEAFF
D: TRBD1; J: TRBJ2-5; V: TRBV6-6; DNA: TGTGCCAGCGGACAGGTCCCACGAGAGACCCAGTACTTC; CDR3: CASGQVPRETQYF
D: TRBD2; J: TRBJ2-5; V: TRBV6-6; DNA: TGTGCCAGCAGAGTAGCGGGAGAACAAGAGACCCAGTACTTC; CDR3: CASRVAGEQETQYF
D: TRBD1; J: TRBJ1-2; V: TRBV2; DNA: TGTGCCAGCTCCACAGGGGAAAACTATGGCTACACCTTC; CDR3: CASSTGENYGYTF
D: TRBD1; J: TRBJ1-1; V: TRBV14; DNA: TGTGCCAGCAGCCCACAGGGGGCTGAAGCTTTCTTT; CDR3: CASSPQGAEAFF
D: -; J: TRBJ1-5; V: TRBV12-3/TRBV12-4; DNA: TGTGCCAGCAGTTTAGGTAGGGGTCAGCCCCAGCATTTT; CDR3: CASSLGRGQPQHF
D: -; J: TRBJ1-3; V: TRBV9; DNA: TGTGCCAGCAGCGTAGGCGGGGGGCGAGGAGGAAACACCATATATTTT; CDR3: CASSVGGGRGGNTIYF
D: -; J: TRBJ1-1; V: TRBV29-1; DNA: TGCAGCGTTGAAGGGACAACTTGGCGAGCTTTCTTT; CDR3: CSVEGTTWRAFF
D: -; J: TRBJ1-6; V: TRBV10-2; DNA: TGCGCCAGCAAAGGGAGCTTGGGGAATAATTCACCCCTCCACTTT; CDR3: CASKGSLGNNSPLHF
D: -; J: TRBJ1-1; V: TRBV7-9; DNA: TGTGCCAGCAGCTTAGATACAGGGAGATCTACTGAAGCTTTCTTT; CDR3: CASSLDTGRSTEAFF